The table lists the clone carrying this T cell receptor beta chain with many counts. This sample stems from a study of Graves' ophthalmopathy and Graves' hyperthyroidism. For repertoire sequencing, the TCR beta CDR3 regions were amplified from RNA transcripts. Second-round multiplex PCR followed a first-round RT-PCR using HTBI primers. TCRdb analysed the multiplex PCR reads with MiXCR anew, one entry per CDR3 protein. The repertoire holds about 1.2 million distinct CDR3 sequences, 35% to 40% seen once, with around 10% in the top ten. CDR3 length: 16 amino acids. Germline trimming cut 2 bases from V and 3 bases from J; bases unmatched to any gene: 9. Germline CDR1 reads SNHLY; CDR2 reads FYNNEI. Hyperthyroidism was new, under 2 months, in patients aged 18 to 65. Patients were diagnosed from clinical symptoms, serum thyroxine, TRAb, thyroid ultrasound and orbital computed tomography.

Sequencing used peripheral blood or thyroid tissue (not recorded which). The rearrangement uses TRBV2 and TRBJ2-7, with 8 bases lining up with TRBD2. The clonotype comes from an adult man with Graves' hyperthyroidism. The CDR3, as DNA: TGTGCCAGCAGTGAAAGGGTACGGCGGGAGGACTACGAGCAGTACTTC. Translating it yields CASSERVRREDYEQYF. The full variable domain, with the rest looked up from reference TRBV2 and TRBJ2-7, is EPEVTQTPSHQVTQMGQEVILRCVPISNHLYFYWYRQILGQKVEFLVSFYNNEISEKSEIFDDQFSVERPDGSNFTLKIRSTKLEDSAMYFCASSERVRREDYEQYFGPGTRLTVT.